The sequence of this TCR beta chain was determined in a study of T cells in Graves' hyperthyroidism and ophthalmopathy. General study findings and limits: The model's output predicted ophthalmopathy at a median of 6.5 months prior to onset.

The V and J ends lost 4 bases and 3 bases, in that order; junction bases with no gene match: 5. Germline loops: CDR1 SGHRS, CDR2 YFSETQ. CDR3 length equals 15 residues. This clonotype was detected many times. The antigen remains unidentified. RNA transcripts provided the source from which TCR beta CDR3 regions were amplified. HTBI primers drove first-round RT-PCR of the TCR CDR3. TCRdb redid the calling of the multiplex PCR reads with MiXCR, one entry per CDR3 protein. The sample yields 500,000 to 600,000 distinct CDR3 sequences, roughly 50% seen once. Sequencing was done on a sample of peripheral blood or thyroid tissue (not recorded which). This clonotype was sampled from an adult woman with Graves' disease, either hyperthyroidism or ophthalmopathy (not recorded which). V gene TRBV5-1 combines with J gene TRBJ2-7; 12 bases are a match to TRBD2. The DNA for the CDR3 is TGCGCCAGCAGCCGCGGGACTAGCGGGTTCTACGAGCAGTACTTC. Amino acid sequence: CASSRGTSGFYEQYF.